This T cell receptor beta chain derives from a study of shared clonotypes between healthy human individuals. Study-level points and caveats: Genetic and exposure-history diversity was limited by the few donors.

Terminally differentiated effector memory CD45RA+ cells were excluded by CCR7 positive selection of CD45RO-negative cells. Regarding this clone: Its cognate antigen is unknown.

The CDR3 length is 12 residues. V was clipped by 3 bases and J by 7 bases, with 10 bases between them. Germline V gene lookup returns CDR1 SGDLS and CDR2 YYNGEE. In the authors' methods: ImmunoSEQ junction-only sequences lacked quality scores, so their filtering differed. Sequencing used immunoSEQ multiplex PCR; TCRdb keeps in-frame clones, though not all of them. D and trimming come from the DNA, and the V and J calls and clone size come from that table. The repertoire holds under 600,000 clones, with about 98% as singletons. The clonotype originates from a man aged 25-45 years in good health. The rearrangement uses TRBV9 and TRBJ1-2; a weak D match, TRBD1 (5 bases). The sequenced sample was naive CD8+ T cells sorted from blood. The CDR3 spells CASSAQGTGYTF. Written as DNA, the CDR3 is TGTGCCAGCAGCGCCCAGGGTACTGGCTACACCTTC.